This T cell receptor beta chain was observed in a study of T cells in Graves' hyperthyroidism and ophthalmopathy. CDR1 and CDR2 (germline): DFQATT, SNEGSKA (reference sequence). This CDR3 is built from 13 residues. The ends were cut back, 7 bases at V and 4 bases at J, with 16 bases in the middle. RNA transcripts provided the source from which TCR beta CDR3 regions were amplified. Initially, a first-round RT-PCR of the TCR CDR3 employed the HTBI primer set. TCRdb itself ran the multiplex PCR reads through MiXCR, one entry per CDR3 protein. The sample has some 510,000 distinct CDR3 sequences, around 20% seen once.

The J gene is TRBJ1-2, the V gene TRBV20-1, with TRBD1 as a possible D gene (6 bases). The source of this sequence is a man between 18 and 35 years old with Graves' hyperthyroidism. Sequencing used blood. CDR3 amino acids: CSVAPGTSYGYTF. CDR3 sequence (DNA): TGCAGTGTTGCCCCCGGGACAAGCTATGGCTACACCTTC.